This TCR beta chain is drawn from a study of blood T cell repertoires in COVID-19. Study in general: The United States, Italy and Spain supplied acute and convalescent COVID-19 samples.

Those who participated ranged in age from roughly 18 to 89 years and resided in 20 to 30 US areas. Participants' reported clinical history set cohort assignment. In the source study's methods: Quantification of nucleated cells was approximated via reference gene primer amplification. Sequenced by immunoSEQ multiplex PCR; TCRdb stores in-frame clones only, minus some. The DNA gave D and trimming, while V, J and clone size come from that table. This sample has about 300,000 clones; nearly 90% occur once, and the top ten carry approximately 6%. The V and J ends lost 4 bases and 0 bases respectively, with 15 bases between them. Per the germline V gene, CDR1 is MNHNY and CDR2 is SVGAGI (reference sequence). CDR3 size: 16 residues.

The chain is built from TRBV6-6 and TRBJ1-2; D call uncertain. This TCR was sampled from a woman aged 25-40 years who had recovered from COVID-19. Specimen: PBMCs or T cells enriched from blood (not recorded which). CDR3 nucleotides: TGTGCCAGCAGTTCCGCTGGTGGTCGAGCTAACTATGGCTACACCTTC. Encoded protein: CASSSAGGRANYGYTF.